This TCR beta chain was profiled in a study of blood T cells in healthy people across ages. A second roughly 6 to 11 cycle PCR used barcoded and J-beta primers. TCRdb reprocessed the 5' RACE reads with MiXCR, giving one entry per CDR3 protein. This table holds 700,000 or so distinct CDR3 sequences, over 20% found once. V gave up 8 bases and J gave up 0 bases, with 14 bases separating them. This CDR3 comprises 15 residues. CDR1 and CDR2 from the germline V gene are SGHTA and FQGNSA. The source material was blood. This receptor was obtained from a man in his 70s in good health. The V gene is TRBV7-2, the J gene TRBJ1-3; possible D gene TRBD1, 5 bases. The CDR3 sequence is CASGGTGVSGNTIYF. CDR3 coding DNA: TGTGCCAGCGGAGGGACCGGAGTCTCTGGAAACACCATATATTTT.